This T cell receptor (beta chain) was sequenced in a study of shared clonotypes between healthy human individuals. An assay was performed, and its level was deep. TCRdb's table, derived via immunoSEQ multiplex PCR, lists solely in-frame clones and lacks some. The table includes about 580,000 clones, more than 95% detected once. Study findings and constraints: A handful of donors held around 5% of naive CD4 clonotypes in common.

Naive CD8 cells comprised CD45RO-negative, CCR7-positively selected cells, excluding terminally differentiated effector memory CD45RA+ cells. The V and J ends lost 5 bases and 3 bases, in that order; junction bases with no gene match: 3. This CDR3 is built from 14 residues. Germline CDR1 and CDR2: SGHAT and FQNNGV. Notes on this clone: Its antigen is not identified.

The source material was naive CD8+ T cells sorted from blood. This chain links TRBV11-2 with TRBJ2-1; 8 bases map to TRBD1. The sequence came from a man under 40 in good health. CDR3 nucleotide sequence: TGTGCCAGCAGCCCCGGGACAGGCTACAATGAGCAGTTCTTC. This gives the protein CASSPGTGYNEQFF.